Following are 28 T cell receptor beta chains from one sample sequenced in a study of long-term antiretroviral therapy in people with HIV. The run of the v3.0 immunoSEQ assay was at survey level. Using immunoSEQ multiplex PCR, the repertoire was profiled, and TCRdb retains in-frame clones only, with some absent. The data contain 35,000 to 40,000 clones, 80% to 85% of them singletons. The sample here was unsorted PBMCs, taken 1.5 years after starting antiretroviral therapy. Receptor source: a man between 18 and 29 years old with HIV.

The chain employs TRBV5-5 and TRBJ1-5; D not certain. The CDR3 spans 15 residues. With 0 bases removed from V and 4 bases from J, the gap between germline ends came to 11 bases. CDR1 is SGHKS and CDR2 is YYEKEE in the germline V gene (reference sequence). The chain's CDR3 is CASSLGVGMNQPQHF. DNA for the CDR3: TGTGCCAGCAGCTTGGGGGTAGGGATGAATCAGCCCCAGCATTTT.

CDR3 sequence reads: CASSHPRTDGPLEQYF. The CDR3, as DNA: TGTGCCAGCAGCCACCCCAGGACTGACGGACCCCTCGAGCAGTACTTC. The chain joins TRBV14 to TRBJ2-7, with D possibly TRBD2 on 5 matching bases. CDR1 and CDR2 (germline): SGHDN, FVKESK. This CDR3 region has 16 residues. The V gene lost 3 bases and the J gene lost 6 bases, with 21 bases spanning the gap.

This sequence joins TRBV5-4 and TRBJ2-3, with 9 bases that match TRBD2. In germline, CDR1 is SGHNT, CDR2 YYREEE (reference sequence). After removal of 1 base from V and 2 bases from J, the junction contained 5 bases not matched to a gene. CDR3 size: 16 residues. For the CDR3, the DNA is TGTGCCAGCAGCTTGACAGGCGGGAGGGTCACAGATACGCAGTATTTT. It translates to CASSLTGGRVTDTQYF.

For the CDR3, the DNA is TGCGCCAGCAGCCCCGTTGGTGCGGGGGCTAGCTCCTACGAGCAGTACTTC. Translated: CASSPVGAGASSYEQYF. The chain is built from TRBV5-1 and TRBJ2-7, with a weak D call TRBD2 (7 bases). Trimming cost V 4 bases and J 0 bases, with 20 bases left between them. The CDR3 runs 17 residues. Germline CDR1 and CDR2: SGHRS and YFSETQ.

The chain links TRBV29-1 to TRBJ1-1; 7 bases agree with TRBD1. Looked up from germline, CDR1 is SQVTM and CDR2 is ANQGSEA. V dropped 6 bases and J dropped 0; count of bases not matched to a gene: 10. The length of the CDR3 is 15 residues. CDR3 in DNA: TGCAGCGTAAACCCTCCCGGGACAGTGAACACTGAAGCTTTCTTT. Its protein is CSVNPPGTVNTEAFF. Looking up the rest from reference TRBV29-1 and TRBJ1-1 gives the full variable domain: SAVISQKPSRDICQRGTSLTIQCQVDSQVTMMFWYRQQPGQSLTLIATANQGSEATYESGFVIDKFPISRPNLTFSTLTVSNMSPEDSSIYLCSVNPPGTVNTEAFFGQGTRLTVV.

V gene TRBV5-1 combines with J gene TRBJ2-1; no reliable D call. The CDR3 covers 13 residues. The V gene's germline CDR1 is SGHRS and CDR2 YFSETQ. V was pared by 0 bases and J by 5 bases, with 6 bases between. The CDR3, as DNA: TGCGCCAGCAGCTTGGGGACCAACAATGAGCAGTTCTTC. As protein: CASSLGTNNEQFF.

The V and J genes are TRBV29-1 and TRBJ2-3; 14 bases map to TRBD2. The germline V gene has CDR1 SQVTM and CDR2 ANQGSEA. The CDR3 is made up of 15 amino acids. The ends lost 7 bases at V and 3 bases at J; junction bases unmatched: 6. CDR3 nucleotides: TGCAGCGGCCTAGGGACTAGCGGGAGAACAGATACGCAGTATTTT. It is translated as CSGLGTSGRTDTQYF.

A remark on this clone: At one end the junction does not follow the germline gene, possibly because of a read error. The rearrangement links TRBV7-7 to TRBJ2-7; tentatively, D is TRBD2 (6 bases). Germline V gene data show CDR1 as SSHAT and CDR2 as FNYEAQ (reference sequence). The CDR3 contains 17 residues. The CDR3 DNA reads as TGTGCTAGCAGCTTAGCCAGTGAGGCCGGGAGCTCCTACGAGCAGTACTTC. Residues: CASSLASEAGSSYEQYF.

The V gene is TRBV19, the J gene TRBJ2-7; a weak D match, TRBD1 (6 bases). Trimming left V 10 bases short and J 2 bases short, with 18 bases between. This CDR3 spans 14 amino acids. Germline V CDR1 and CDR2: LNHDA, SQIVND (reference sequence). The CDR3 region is CATTGTPPTYEQYF. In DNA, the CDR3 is TGTGCCACGACCGGGACACCTCCAACCTACGAGCAGTACTTC.

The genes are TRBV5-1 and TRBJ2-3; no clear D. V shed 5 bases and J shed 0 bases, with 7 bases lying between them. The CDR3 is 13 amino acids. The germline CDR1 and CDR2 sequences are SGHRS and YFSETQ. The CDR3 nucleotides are TGCGCCAGCAGTGTAGGTAGCACAGATACGCAGTATTTT. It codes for CASSVGSTDTQYF.

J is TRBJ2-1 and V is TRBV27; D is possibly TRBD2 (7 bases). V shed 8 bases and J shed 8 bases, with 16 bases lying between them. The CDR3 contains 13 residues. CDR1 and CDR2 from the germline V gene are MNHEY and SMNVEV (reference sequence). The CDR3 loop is CASEGEGIDEQFF. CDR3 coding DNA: TGTGCCAGCGAGGGGGAGGGCATCGATGAGCAGTTCTTC.

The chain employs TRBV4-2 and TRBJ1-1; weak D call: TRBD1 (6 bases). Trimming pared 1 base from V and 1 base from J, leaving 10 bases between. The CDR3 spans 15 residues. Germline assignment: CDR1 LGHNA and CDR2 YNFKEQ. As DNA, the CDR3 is TGTGCCAGCAGCCAAGGACAGGAACAGAACACTGAAGCTTTCTTT. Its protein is CASSQGQEQNTEAFF.

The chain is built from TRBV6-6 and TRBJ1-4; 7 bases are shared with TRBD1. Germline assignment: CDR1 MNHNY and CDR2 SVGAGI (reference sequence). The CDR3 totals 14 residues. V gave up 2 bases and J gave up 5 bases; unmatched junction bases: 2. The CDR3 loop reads CASSYGDRNEKLFF. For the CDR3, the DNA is TGTGCCAGCAGTTACGGGGACAGAAATGAAAAACTGTTTTTT.

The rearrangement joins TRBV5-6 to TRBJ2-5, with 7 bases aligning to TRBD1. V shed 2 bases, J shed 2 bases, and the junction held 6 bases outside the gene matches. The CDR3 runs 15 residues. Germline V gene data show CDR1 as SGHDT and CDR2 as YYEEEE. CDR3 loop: CASSFGPGGQETQYF. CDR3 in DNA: TGTGCCAGCAGCTTCGGCCCAGGGGGACAAGAGACCCAGTACTTC.

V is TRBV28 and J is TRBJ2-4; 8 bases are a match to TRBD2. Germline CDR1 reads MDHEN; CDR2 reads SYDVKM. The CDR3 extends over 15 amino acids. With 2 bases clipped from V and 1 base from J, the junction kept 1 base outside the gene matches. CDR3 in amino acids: CASSLAGGAKNIQYF. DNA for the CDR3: TGTGCCAGCAGTTTAGCGGGAGGTGCCAAAAACATTCAGTACTTC. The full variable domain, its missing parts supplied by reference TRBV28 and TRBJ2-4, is DVKVTQSSRYLVKRTGEKVFLECVQDMDHENMFWYRQDPGLGLRLIYFSYDVKMKEKGDIPEGYSVSREKKERFSLILESASTNQTSMYLCASSLAGGAKNIQYFGAGTRLSVL.

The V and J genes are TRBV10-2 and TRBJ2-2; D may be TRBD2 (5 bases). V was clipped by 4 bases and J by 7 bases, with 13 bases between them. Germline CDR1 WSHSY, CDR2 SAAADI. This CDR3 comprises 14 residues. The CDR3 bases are TGCGCCAGCAGTGGATCTAGCAGTATCGGGGAGCTGTTTTTT. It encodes CASSGSSSIGELFF.

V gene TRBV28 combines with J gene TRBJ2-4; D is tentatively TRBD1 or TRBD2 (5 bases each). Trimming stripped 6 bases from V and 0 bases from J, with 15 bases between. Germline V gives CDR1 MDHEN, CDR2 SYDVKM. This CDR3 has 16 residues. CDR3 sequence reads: CASRPGAEVAKNIQYF. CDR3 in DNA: TGTGCCAGCAGACCCGGGGCAGAAGTAGCCAAAAACATTCAGTACTTC.

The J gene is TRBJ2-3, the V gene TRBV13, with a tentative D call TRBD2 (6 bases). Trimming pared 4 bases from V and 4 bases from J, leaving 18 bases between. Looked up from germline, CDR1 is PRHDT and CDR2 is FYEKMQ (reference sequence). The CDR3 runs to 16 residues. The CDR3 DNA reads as TGTGCCAGCAGCTCCGGAGGTAGACTAGACTCAGATACGCAGTATTTT. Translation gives CASSSGGRLDSDTQYF.

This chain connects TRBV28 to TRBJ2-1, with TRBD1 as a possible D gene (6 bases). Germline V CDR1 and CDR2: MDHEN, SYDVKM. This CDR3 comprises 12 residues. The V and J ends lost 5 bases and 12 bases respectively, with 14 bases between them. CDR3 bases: TGTGCCAGCAGTATGGACAGCCAGGCGCAGTTCTTC. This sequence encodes CASSMDSQAQFF.

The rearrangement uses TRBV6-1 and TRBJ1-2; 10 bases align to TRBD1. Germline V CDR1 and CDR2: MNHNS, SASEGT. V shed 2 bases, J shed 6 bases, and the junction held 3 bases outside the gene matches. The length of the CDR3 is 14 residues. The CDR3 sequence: CASSEPGQGHGYTF. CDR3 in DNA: TGTGCCAGCAGTGAACCGGGACAGGGGCATGGCTACACCTTC.

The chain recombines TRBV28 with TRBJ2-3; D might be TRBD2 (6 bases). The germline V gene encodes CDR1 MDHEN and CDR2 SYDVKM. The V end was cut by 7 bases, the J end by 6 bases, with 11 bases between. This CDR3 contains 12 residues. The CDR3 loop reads CASTAGLDTQYF. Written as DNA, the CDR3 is TGTGCCAGCACCGCGGGGCTGGATACGCAGTATTTT. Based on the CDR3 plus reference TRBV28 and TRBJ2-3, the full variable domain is DVKVTQSSRYLVKRTGEKVFLECVQDMDHENMFWYRQDPGLGLRLIYFSYDVKMKEKGDIPEGYSVSREKKERFSLILESASTNQTSMYLCASTAGLDTQYFGPGTRLTVL.

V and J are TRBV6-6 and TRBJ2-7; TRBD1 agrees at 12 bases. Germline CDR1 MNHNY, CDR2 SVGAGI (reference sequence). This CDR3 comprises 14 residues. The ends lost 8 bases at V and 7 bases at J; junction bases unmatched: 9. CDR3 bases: TGTGCCAGCCTGGAGGGACAGGGGGCATGGGAGCAGTACTTC. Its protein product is CASLEGQGAWEQYF.

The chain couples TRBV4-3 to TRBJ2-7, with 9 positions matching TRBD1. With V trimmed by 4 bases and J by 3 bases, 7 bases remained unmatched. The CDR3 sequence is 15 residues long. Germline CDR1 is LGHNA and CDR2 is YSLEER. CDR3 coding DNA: TGCGCCAGCAGCCGGTCCGGGACAGGGCGCTACGAGCAGTACTTC. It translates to CASSRSGTGRYEQYF.

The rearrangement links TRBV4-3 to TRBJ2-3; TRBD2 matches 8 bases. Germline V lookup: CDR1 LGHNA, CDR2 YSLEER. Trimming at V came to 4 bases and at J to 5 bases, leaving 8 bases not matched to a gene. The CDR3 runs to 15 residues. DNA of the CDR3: TGCGCCAGCAGCCTTCGGGGGGGGAGAGGAGATACGCAGTATTTT. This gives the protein CASSLRGGRGDTQYF.

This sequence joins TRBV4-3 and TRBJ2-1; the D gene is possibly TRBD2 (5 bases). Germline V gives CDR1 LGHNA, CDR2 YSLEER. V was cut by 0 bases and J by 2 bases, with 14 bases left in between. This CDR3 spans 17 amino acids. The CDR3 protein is CASSQDLGRWAYNEQFF. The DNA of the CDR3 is TGCGCCAGCAGCCAAGATCTGGGGAGATGGGCCTACAATGAGCAGTTCTTC.

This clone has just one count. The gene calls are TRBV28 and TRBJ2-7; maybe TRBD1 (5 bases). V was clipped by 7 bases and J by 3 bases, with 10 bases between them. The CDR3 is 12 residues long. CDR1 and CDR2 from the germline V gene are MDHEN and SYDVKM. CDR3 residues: CASNRKVYEQYF. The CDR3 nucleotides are TGTGCCAGCAACAGGAAAGTCTACGAGCAGTACTTC. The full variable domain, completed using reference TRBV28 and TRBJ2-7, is DVKVTQSSRYLVKRTGEKVFLECVQDMDHENMFWYRQDPGLGLRLIYFSYDVKMKEKGDIPEGYSVSREKKERFSLILESASTNQTSMYLCASNRKVYEQYFGPGTRLTVT.

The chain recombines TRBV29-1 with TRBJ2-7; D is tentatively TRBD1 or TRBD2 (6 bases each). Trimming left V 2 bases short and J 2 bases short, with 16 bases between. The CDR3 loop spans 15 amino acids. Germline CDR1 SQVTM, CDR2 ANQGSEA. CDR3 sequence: CSVEIGRGQAYEQYF. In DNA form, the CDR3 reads TGCAGCGTTGAAATTGGGCGGGGACAAGCCTACGAGCAGTACTTC.

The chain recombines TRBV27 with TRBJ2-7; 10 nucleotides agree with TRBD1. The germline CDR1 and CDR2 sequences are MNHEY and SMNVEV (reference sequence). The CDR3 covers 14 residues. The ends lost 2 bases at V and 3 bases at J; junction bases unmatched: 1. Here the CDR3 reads CASSLRDRGYEQYF. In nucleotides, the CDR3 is TGTGCCAGCAGTTTAAGGGACAGGGGCTACGAGCAGTACTTC.